This entry concerns a single T cell receptor beta chain. In this sample, this clone turned up a few times. Its antigen is unknown. The input lacks base qualities; no much larger clone sits a single base away. TCRbeta CDR3 regions were amplified from genomic DNA by means of the immunoSEQ Assay, a bias-controlled multiplex PCR. The original pipeline was this. Within the assay, amplification of reference gene primers was used to estimate how many nucleated cells each sample contained. To quantify the absolute abundance of each unique TCRbeta CDR3 rearrangement, sequence reads were collapsed and filtered. For each sample, productive Simpson clonality was calculated as the square root of Simpson's diversity index across productive rearrangements. TCRdb re-hosts the immuneACCESS table, in-frame sequences only. Its copies lack some clones; in the studies checked, an unresolved V gene accounts for under half of them, and the cause for the rest is not known. V, J and clone size reflect that table, while D and trimming were determined from the DNA. Present in this sample are a few hundred thousand clones, approximately 86% of which were seen just once. The ten top clones hold roughly 9.8% of the sample.

This specimen belongs to a study of blood T cell repertoires in COVID-19 (dated by TCRdb to between 2020 and 2021). The study in broad terms: The collaborator samples originated in the United States, Italy and Spain and spanned the acute and convalescent phases of COVID-19. The prospective study material was composed of cDNA or gDNA derived from T cells, B-cell-depleted T cells, or PBMCs. Subjects who had been exposed to COVID-19, were actively infected with it, or had recovered from it provided the deeply sampled blood TCRbeta repertoires that made up the dataset. A freely available public database, intended as a resource for researchers studying the immune response to SARS-CoV-2, is where the repertoires were released. The samples were drawn from two sources: the first 160 participants of the ongoing ImmuneRACE study, and about 1,300 subjects contributed by 6 global collaborators. Nearly every sample came with metadata listing a de-identified subject ID, COVID-19 status, age in years and sex. Where available, HLA class I and class II types were obtained from metadata supplied by the sample provider rather than from assay-based typing. What the research found in general, with its limitations: How much clinical and demographic metadata was included differed by source and by participant, and the metadata was provided uncurated.

V is cut by 0 bases and J by 0 bases, and the space between the germline ends is 8 bases. The germline V gene yields LGHNA for CDR1 and YSLEER for CDR2. From the cysteine through the phenylalanine, the CDR3 covers 16 amino acids. Only the CDR3 DNA is retained, 48 bases long and in frame from the first base. A second Seattle source provided samples from volunteer blood donors who had recovered from COVID-19. The collaborating institutions used their own protocols to collect whole blood in K2EDTA tubes. For TCRbeta analysis, collaborator samples were shipped as frozen whole blood, as isolated PBMCs, or as DNA extracted from either sample type.

The specimen sequenced was peripheral blood. The chain uses TRBV4-3 and TRBJ1-4; no D gene is confidently identified. The origin of this receptor is a man aged 40-49 years who had recovered from COVID-19. CDR3 region: CASSQEGATTNEKLFF. Read as DNA, the sequence is TGCGCCAGCAGCCAAGAGGGAGCTACAACTAATGAAAAACTGTTTTTT.